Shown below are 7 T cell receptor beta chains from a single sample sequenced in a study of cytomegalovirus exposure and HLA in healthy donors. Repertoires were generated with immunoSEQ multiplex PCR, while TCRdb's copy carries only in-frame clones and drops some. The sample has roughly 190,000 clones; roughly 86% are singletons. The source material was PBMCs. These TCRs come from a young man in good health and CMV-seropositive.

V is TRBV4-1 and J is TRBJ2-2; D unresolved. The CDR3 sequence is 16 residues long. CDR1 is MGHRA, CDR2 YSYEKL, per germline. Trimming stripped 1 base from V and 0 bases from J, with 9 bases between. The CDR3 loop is CASSQVPTANTGELFF. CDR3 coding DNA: TGCGCCAGCAGCCAAGTCCCTACCGCGAACACCGGGGAGCTGTTTTTT.

The CDR3 bases are TGTGCCAGCAGCGTCGAGGGGGCTAGCACTGAAGCTTTCTTT. Residues: CASSVEGASTEAFF. This chain links TRBV9 with TRBJ1-1; TRBD1 aligns across 7 bases. Germline CDR1 SGDLS, CDR2 YYNGEE. With 2 bases clipped from V and 4 bases from J, the junction kept 5 bases outside the gene matches. CDR3 length: 14 amino acids.

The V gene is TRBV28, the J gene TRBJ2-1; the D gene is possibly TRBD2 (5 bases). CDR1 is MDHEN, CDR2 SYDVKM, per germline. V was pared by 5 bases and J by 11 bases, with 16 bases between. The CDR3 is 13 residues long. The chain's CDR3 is CASSPERRDKQFF. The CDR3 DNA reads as TGTGCCAGCAGTCCCGAGCGGCGCGATAAGCAGTTCTTC.

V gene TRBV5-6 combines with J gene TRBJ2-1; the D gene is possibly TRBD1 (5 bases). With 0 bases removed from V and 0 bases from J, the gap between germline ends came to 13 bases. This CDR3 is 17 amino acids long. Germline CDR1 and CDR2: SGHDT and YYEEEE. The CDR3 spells CASSLAGKLDSYNEQFF. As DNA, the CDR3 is TGTGCCAGCAGCTTGGCAGGGAAGCTGGACTCCTACAATGAGCAGTTCTTC.

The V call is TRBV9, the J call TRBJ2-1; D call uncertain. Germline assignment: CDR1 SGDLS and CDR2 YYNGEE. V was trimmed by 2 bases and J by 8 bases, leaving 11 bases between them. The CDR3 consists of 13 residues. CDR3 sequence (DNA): TGTGCCAGCAGCGTGGGCCCGAGGTATGAGCAGTTCTTC. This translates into CASSVGPRYEQFF.

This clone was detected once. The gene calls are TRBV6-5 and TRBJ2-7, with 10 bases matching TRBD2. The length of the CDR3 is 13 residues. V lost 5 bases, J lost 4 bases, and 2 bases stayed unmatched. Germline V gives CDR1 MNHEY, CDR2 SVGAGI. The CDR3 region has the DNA TGTGCCAGCAGTCCTAGCGGGAGTTACGAGCAGTACTTC. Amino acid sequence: CASSPSGSYEQYF.

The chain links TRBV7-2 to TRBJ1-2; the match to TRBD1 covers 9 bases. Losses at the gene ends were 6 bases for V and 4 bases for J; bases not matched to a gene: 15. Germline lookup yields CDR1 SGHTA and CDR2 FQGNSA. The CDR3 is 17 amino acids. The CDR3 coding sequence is TGTGCCAGCAGAACTACAGGGGGCGATTACCGCGCCTATGGCTACACCTTC. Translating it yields CASRTTGGDYRAYGYTF. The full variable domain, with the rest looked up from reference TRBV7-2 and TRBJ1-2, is GAGVSQSPSNKVTEKGKDVELRCDPISGHTALYWYRQSLGQGLEFLIYFQGNSAPDKSGLPSDRFSAERTGGSVSTLTIQRTQQEDSAVYLCASRTTGGDYRAYGYTFGSGTRLTVV.